This record looks at one T cell receptor beta chain sequence and its context. The antigen remains unidentified. This entry belongs to a study of cytomegalovirus exposure and HLA in healthy donors. Points from the study as a whole: In a later analysis, specific HLA alleles were associated with 15,000 to 20,000 TCR beta sequences at a 0.05 false discovery rate. In an earlier analysis, productive rearrangement rates for most beta V segments clustered near 87% or 30%.

V gave up 5 bases and J gave up 8 bases, with 10 bases separating them. The CDR3 extends over 12 amino acids. The V gene's germline CDR1 is MGHDK and CDR2 SYGVNS. In the PCR, 60 Vbeta and 13 Jbeta primers were used. This table comes from immunoSEQ multiplex PCR, and its TCRdb copy is limited to in-frame clones, with some not included. Among some 41,000 clones, 51% were seen once, and the ten largest hold 6%. This chain uses TRBV25-1 with TRBJ1-3, with D possibly matching TRBD1 (5 bases). The sample consisted of PBMCs. This clonotype was sampled from a man in his fifties or sixties in good health and CMV-seronegative. CDR3 nucleotides: TGTGCCAGCAGTCCGGCGGGGGACACCATATATTTT. It codes for CASSPAGDTIYF.